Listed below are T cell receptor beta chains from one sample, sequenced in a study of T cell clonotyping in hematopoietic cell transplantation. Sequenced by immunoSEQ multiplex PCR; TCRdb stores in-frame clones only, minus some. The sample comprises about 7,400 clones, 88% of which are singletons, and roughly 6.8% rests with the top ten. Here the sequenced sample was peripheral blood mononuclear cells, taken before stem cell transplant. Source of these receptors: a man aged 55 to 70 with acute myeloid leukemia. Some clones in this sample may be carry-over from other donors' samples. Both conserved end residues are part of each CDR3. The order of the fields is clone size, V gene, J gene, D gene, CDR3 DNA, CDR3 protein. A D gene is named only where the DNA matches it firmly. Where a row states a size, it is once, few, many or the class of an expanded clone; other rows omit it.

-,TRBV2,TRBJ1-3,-,TGTGCCAGCAGTGAACCAAGGGGTGGGGACACCATATATTTT,CASSEPRGGDTIYF
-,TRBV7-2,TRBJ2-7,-,TGTGCCAGCAGCGCCACAGGGTGGGACGAGCAGTACTTC,CASSATGWDEQYF
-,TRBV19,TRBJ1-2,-,TGTGCCAGTAGTATAGACAGGGCTTATGGCTACACCTTC,CASSIDRAYGYTF
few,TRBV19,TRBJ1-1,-,TGTGCCAGTACCCCAGGGCGGTGGAACACTGAAGCTTTCTTT,CASTPGRWNTEAFF
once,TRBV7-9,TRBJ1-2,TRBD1,TGTGCCAGCAGCTTAGGGACAGGCCTTAACTATGGCTACACCTTC,CASSLGTGLNYGYTF
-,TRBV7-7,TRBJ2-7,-,TGTGCCAGCAGCTTAGCGCACAGGGCGGACGAGCAGTACTTC,CASSLAHRADEQYF
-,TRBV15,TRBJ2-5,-,TGTGCCACCAGCAGACAGGTTCAAGAGACCCAGTACTTC,CATSRQVQETQYF
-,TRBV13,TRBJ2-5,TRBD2,TGTGCCAGCAGTCTTAGCGGGGGGGCCGGGGAGACCCAGTACTTC,CASSLSGGAGETQYF
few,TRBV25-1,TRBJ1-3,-,TGTGCCAGCAGTGACCTGGGTGCATCTGGAAACACCATATATTTT,CASSDLGASGNTIYF
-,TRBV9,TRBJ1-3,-,TGTGCCAGCAGCGTAGACAACTCTGGAAACACCATATATTTT,CASSVDNSGNTIYF
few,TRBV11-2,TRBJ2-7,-,TGTGCCAGCAGCTTCCGACGTGACAGGCTACTCTACGAGCAGTACTTC,CASSFRRDRLLYEQYF
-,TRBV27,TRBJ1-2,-,TGTGCCAGCAGTTTTCAGGGCGCCTCCTATGGCTACACCTTC,CASSFQGASYGYTF
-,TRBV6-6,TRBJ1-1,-,TGTGCCAGCGGGCCCATGGGGGCTAACACTGAAGCTTTCTTT,CASGPMGANTEAFF
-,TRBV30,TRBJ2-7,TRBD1,TGTGCCTGGAGGGGGACAGGGCATTACGAGCAGTACTTC,CAWRGTGHYEQYF
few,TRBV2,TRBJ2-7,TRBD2,TGTGCCAGCAGTGGGGGACTAGCGATCTACGAGCAGTACTTC,CASSGGLAIYEQYF
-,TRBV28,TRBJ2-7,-,TGTGCCAGCAGTTTTCCAGGGAGCTCCTACGAGCAGTACTTC,CASSFPGSSYEQYF
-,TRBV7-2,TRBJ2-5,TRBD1,TGTGCCAGCACCCGGACAGGGGGCGCCGGAGAGACCCAGTACTTC,CASTRTGGAGETQYF
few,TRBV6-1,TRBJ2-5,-,TGTGCCAGCACAGGTCGCCGTGAGACCCAGTACTTC,CASTGRRETQYF
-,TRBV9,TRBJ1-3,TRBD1,TGTGCCAGCAGCACTCTCGGACAGGGCGGCACCATATATTTT,CASSTLGQGGTIYF